This T cell receptor (beta chain) was sequenced during a study of lymphopenia after photon versus proton radiotherapy. The data were produced by immunoSEQ multiplex PCR, yet TCRdb's version contains in-frame clones alone and is incomplete. Here the sample spans about 83,000 clones, more than 70% being singletons. The CDR3 length is 15 residues. Deletions cut 6 bases from V and 4 bases from J, with 19 bases between. CDR1 and CDR2 (germline): SNHLY, FYNNEI. In this sample, this clone turned up a few times. The sequences come from peripheral blood, collected from a patient treated with proton-based radiotherapy. This sequence joins TRBV2 and TRBJ2-7, with D tentatively TRBD2 (6 bases). The clonotype comes from a man aged 60 to 75 with pancreatic cancer. CDR3 residues: CASSGTFLSSYEQYF. CDR3 DNA sequence: TGTGCCAGCAGCGGGACTTTCCTCAGTTCGTACGAGCAGTACTTC. Drawing the rest from reference TRBV2 and TRBJ2-7, the complete variable domain is EPEVTQTPSHQVTQMGQEVILRCVPISNHLYFYWYRQILGQKVEFLVSFYNNEISEKSEIFDDQFSVERPDGSNFTLKIRSTKLEDSAMYFCASSGTFLSSYEQYFGPGTRLTVT.